Listed below are T cell receptor beta chains from one sample, sequenced in a study of blood T cells in healthy people across ages. From the 5' RACE reads, TCRdb called clonotypes with MiXCR, one entry per CDR3 protein. The sample records roughly 1,800,000 distinct CDR3 sequences, around half being singletons. Sequenced material: blood. The origin of the receptors is a woman in her 40s in good health. Each CDR3 is given with its conserved first and last residue. Each record gives: D gene, clone size, J gene, V gene, CDR3 protein, CDR3 DNA. A D gene is named only where the DNA matches it firmly. Expanded clones get a size class; other rows say once, few or many, or leave the size out.

>.|.|TRBJ2-5|TRBV7-2
CASSLILARQETQYF
TGTGCCAGCAGCTTAATCCTAGCGCGTCAAGAGACCCAGTACTTC
>.|many|TRBJ2-5|TRBV28
CASSRGGLETQYF
TGTGCCAGCAGTAGGGGGGGCTTAGAGACCCAGTACTTC
>TRBD2|few|TRBJ2-4|TRBV7-2
CASSSWTSGGSLYF
TGTGCCAGCAGCTCCTGGACTAGCGGGGGGTCTTTGTACTTC
>.|.|TRBJ2-3|TRBV12-3/TRBV12-4
CASNPGRGGRADTQYF
TGTGCCAGCAATCCCGGCAGGGGAGGCCGCGCAGATACGCAGTATTTT
>.|.|TRBJ1-6|TRBV4-2
CASSQEVAALNSPLHF
TGTGCCAGCAGCCAAGAAGTGGCAGCCTTGAATTCACCCCTCCACTTT
>.|few|TRBJ1-2|TRBV28
CASSGTGYTF
TGTGCCAGCAGTGGGACAGGCTACACCTTC
>.|.|TRBJ2-3|TRBV29-1
CSVSPLGSDTQYF
TGCAGCGTTTCACCGCTGGGATCCGATACGCAGTATTTT
>TRBD1|few|TRBJ2-7|TRBV27
CASSFGTGFYEQYF
TGTGCCAGCAGTTTTGGGACAGGCTTCTACGAGCAGTACTTC
>TRBD1|.|TRBJ2-7|TRBV27
CASSPQQVQGVVYEQYF
TGTGCCAGCAGTCCCCAGCAGGTCCAGGGGGTCGTCTACGAGCAGTACTTC
>.|.|TRBJ2-7|TRBV6-2/TRBV6-3
CASSPSWSGEQYF
TGTGCCAGCAGCCCCTCTTGGTCAGGCGAGCAGTACTTC
>.|.|TRBJ1-2|TRBV6-5
CASRSRRYYGYTF
TGTGCCAGCCGATCGCGGCGCTACTATGGCTACACCTTC
>.|few|TRBJ1-5|TRBV7-2
CASSPRQVSGQPQHF
TGTGCCAGCAGCCCGCGACAGGTCTCGGGTCAGCCCCAGCATTTT
>.|.|TRBJ2-5|TRBV5-1
CASSFGINEQYF
TGCGCCAGCAGCTTTGGTATCAATGAGCAGTACTTC
>TRBD2|few|TRBJ2-1|TRBV29-1
CSVRQRASGKQFF
TGCAGCGTGCGTCAGCGGGCCAGCGGGAAGCAGTTCTTC
>TRBD2|.|TRBJ2-1|TRBV3-1
CASSRAGGGNEQFF
TGTGCCAGCAGCCGAGCGGGGGGGGGCAATGAGCAGTTCTTC
>.|.|TRBJ2-3|TRBV25-1
CASRSPRGLGGSSTDTQYF
TGTGCCAGCCGTAGCCCCCGCGGGCTAGGGGGATCTAGCACAGATACGCAGTATTTT
>TRBD2|.|TRBJ2-7|TRBV12-3/TRBV12-4
CASSLEGTFREAHEQYF
TGTGCCAGCAGTTTAGAGGGGACTTTCCGGGAGGCCCACGAGCAGTACTTC
>.|few|TRBJ2-3|TRBV29-1
CSVETGEGTDTQYF
TGCAGCGTCGAAACAGGGGAGGGGACAGATACGCAGTATTTT
>.|few|TRBJ2-3|TRBV3-1
CASSQRSDNSLGGWNTQYF
TGTGCCAGCAGCCAACGATCGGACAACTCACTCGGCGGGTGGAATACGCAGTATTTT
>.|.|TRBJ2-7|TRBV20-1
CRVNRAQAYEQYF
TGCAGGGTGAACAGGGCTCAAGCGTACGAGCAGTACTTC
>.|few|TRBJ2-3|TRBV29-1
CSARTASTDTQYF
TGCAGCGCCCGGACAGCTAGCACAGATACGCAGTATTTT
>.|.|TRBJ1-4|TRBV20-1
CSASYLGTALFF
TGCAGTGCTAGTTATTTGGGGACGGCACTGTTTTTT